The sequence of this TCR beta chain was determined in a study of vaccination and CD4 T cells after COVID-19. The wider study: Comprising six males and four females, the convalescent participants counted two Hispanic individuals among them. Drawing of post-COVID samples took place a median roughly 100 days after diagnosis (range 35 to 161).

On this clonotype: Its antigen is unknown.

Germline loops: CDR1 DFQATT, CDR2 SNEGSKA (reference sequence). The CDR3 extends over 15 amino acids. The ends were cut back, 3 bases at V and 1 base at J, with 15 bases in the middle. Indicated treatment: roughly ten-day PBMC culture with coronavirus spike peptide pools or control peptides (ViraFEST assay). By negative selection, CD4+ T cells were isolated once culture had run for over nine days. Cultured CD4+ T cell DNA underwent sequencing with the Oncomine TCR Beta short-read assay. CD4+ T cells were cultured, and genomic DNA was extracted from them. TCRdb fed the PCR reads into MiXCR, producing one record per CDR3 protein. The table includes some 18,000 distinct CDR3 sequences, about half detected once.

The chain is built from TRBV20-1 and TRBJ1-1; TRBD1 might be the D (5 bases). Sequenced material: CD4+ T cells from blood, cultured in vitro, taken before SARS-CoV-2 vaccination. This TCR was recovered from a human donor who had recovered from COVID-19. As DNA, the CDR3 is TGCAGTGCTAGGTCTGGATCCGGGACGAACACTGAAGCTTTCTTT. Translated, it gives CSARSGSGTNTEAFF.